A single sample is the source of the 20 T cell receptor beta chains below, sequenced in a study of neoadjuvant anti-PD-1 for oral cavity cancer. Regarding time point: after neoadjuvant nivolumab, at surgical resection. Measured with immunoSEQ multiplex PCR; TCRdb has only the in-frame clones, and not every one. The sample comprises tens of thousands of clones, approximately 85% of which are singletons, and roughly 3.4% rests with the top ten. Here the sequenced sample was PBMCs, taken after nivolumab (anti-PD-1) treatment. These TCRs come from a person aged 35-80 years with oral cavity squamous cell carcinoma.

This clone has just a few counts. V is TRBV7-9 and J is TRBJ2-7; unclear D gene. CDR3 length: 14 residues. Trimming shortened V by 3 bases and J by 1 base, and 10 bases separated the two germline ends. Germline lookup yields CDR1 SEHNR and CDR2 FQNEAQ (reference sequence). In DNA form, the CDR3 reads TGTGCCAGCAGCTTGCCCGACCAATCCTACGAGCAGTACTTC. Its protein product is CASSLPDQSYEQYF.

The chain uses TRBV10-3 and TRBJ1-3; D is undetermined. The CDR3 extends over 15 amino acids. Germline CDR1 is ENHRY and CDR2 is SYGVKD. Trimming left V 2 bases short and J 1 base short, with 9 bases between. CDR3 protein: CAISETEVSGNTIYF. The CDR3 region has the DNA TGTGCCATCAGTGAGACAGAAGTATCTGGAAACACCATATATTTT.

The V call is TRBV14, the J call TRBJ2-7; the match to TRBD1 covers 12 bases. From germline, CDR1 is SGHDN and CDR2 FVKESK. There are 15 residues in the CDR3. V was clipped by 4 bases and J by 6 bases; unmatched bases: 7. CDR3 nucleotides: TGTGCCAGCAGCCCCCGGGACAGGGGGCTTGGCGAGCAGTACTTC. It is translated as CASSPRDRGLGEQYF.

V gene TRBV19 combines with J gene TRBJ2-7, with 7 bases matching TRBD1. Germline V gene data show CDR1 as LNHDA and CDR2 as SQIVND (reference sequence). V dropped 3 bases and J dropped 3; count of bases not matched to a gene: 2. The CDR3 is 13 amino acids. This chain's CDR3 is CASSMRTGYEQYF. As DNA, the CDR3 is TGTGCCAGTAGTATGAGGACAGGCTACGAGCAGTACTTC.

The chain combines TRBV4-1 with TRBJ2-6, with D perhaps TRBD1 (5 bases). V was cut by 2 bases and J by 0 bases, with 17 bases left in between. Germline CDR1 reads MGHRA; CDR2 reads YSYEKL. The CDR3 is made up of 19 amino acids. The CDR3 DNA follows: TGCGCCAGCAGCCAAATAGCTACAGGCCCCCTCTCTGGGGCCAACGTCCTGACTTTC. Translation: CASSQIATGPLSGANVLTF.

In this sample, this clone turned up once. The rearrangement links TRBV5-1 to TRBJ2-5; 12 bases match TRBD2. Trimming cost V 0 bases and J 5 bases; bases outside gene matches: 8. Germline V gene lookup returns CDR1 SGHRS and CDR2 YFSETQ. The CDR3 runs 17 residues. The CDR3 DNA is TGCGCCAGCAGCTTGGGGACTAGCGGGGTGATCCGTGAGACCCAGTACTTC. This translates into CASSLGTSGVIRETQYF.

This chain joins TRBV5-6 and TRBJ2-2; TRBD2 is a possible D gene (5 bases). CDR3 size: 15 residues. CDR1 is SGHDT and CDR2 is YYEEEE in the germline V gene. The V and J ends lost 2 bases and 2 bases respectively, with 10 bases between them. CDR3 coding DNA: TGTGCCAGCAGCTTTTGGCCGGGAAACACCGGGGAGCTGTTTTTT. This translates into CASSFWPGNTGELFF.

The gene calls are TRBV18 and TRBJ1-5; the D is unclear. Germline V lookup: CDR1 KGHSH, CDR2 LQKENI. With 2 bases removed from V and 8 bases from J, the gap between germline ends came to 10 bases. The CDR3 sequence is 13 residues long. The CDR3 loop reads CASSPDPRKPQHF. As DNA, the CDR3 is TGTGCCAGCTCACCAGACCCCCGAAAGCCCCAGCATTTT.

The chain carries TRBV7-9 and TRBJ1-5; 7 positions agree with TRBD1. The junction had 1 base not matched to a gene; V was cut back by 1 base and J by 10 bases. The CDR3 has 12 amino acids. Germline values: CDR1 SEHNR, CDR2 FQNEAQ (reference sequence). The DNA for the CDR3 is TGTGCCAGCAGCTTAGGGACAGGCCCCCAGCATTTT. It codes for CASSLGTGPQHF.

The rearrangement uses TRBV30 and TRBJ2-5; perhaps TRBD2 as D (5 bases). Germline-derived CDR1 and CDR2 are GTSNPN and SVGIG (reference sequence). V lost 0 bases to trimming and J lost 2 bases, with 10 bases between them. The CDR3 consists of 14 residues. The CDR3 is CAWSVLGGQETQYF. The DNA for the CDR3 is TGTGCCTGGAGTGTGTTAGGAGGACAAGAGACCCAGTACTTC. Full variable domain (remainder filled in from reference TRBV30 and TRBJ2-5): SQTIHQWPATLVQPVGSPLSLECTVEGTSNPNLYWYRQAAGRGLQLLFYSVGIGQISSEVPQNLSASRPQDRQFILSSKKLLLSDSGFYLCAWSVLGGQETQYFGPGTRLLVL.

The rearrangement uses TRBV7-9 and TRBJ2-3; D is unclear. CDR3 length: 13 amino acids. V was clipped by 5 bases and J by 4 bases, with 10 bases between them. Germline V gives CDR1 SEHNR, CDR2 FQNEAQ (reference sequence). CDR3 in amino acids: CASSLSASDTQYF. CDR3 DNA: TGTGCCAGCAGCCTTTCGGCTTCAGATACGCAGTATTTT.

The chain is built from TRBV9 and TRBJ2-1; 8 bases map to TRBD2. CDR1 is SGDLS and CDR2 is YYNGEE in the germline V gene. V dropped 4 bases and J dropped 4; count of bases not matched to a gene: 10. The CDR3 sequence is 16 residues long. The CDR3 bases are TGTGCCAGCAGCCCCCTTGACGGGGGGGCTTACAATGAGCAGTTCTTC. Amino acids: CASSPLDGGAYNEQFF.

The chain couples TRBV7-2 to TRBJ1-2; D might be TRBD1 (5 bases). CDR1 is SGHTA and CDR2 is FQGNSA in the germline V gene. Trimming left V 3 bases short and J 2 bases short, with 13 bases between. CDR3 size: 15 residues. This CDR3 reads CASSFGGTGNYGYTF. In DNA, the CDR3 is TGTGCCAGCAGCTTTGGGGGGACGGGAAACTATGGCTACACCTTC. The whole variable domain, remainder taken from reference TRBV7-2 and TRBJ1-2, is GAGVSQSPSNKVTEKGKDVELRCDPISGHTALYWYRQSLGQGLEFLIYFQGNSAPDKSGLPSDRFSAERTGGSVSTLTIQRTQQEDSAVYLCASSFGGTGNYGYTFGSGTRLTVV.

The chain carries TRBV2 and TRBJ1-1; D perhaps matches TRBD1 (5 bases). The CDR3 spans 15 residues. The V end lost 5 bases, the J end lost 2 bases, and 15 bases lay between the germline ends. From germline, CDR1 is SNHLY and CDR2 FYNNEI. This CDR3 reads CASSSPGTANTEAFF. DNA of the CDR3: TGTGCCAGCAGTTCTCCCGGGACGGCAAACACTGAAGCTTTCTTT.

The rearrangement links TRBV7-9 to TRBJ2-3, with D uncertain. The CDR3 has 12 residues. V dropped 3 bases and J dropped 2 bases, with 3 bases sitting between them. Germline V gene data show CDR1 as SEHNR and CDR2 as FQNEAQ (reference sequence). CDR3 nucleotide sequence: TGTGCCAGCAGCTTCGTCACAGATACGCAGTATTTT. Translation gives CASSFVTDTQYF.

The V and J genes are TRBV18 and TRBJ1-2, with 8 bases aligning to TRBD1. Germline CDR1 is KGHSH and CDR2 is LQKENI. This CDR3 is 15 amino acids long. The ends lost 3 bases at V and 3 bases at J; junction bases unmatched: 6. The DNA for the CDR3 is TGTGCCAGCTCACCTGGGGGACAGGCTTACTATGGCTACACCTTC. This translates into CASSPGGQAYYGYTF.

The chain uses TRBV27 and TRBJ2-7; D is unclear. There are 11 residues in the CDR3. The V gene's germline CDR1 is MNHEY and CDR2 SMNVEV (reference sequence). Trimming took off 6 bases at V and 7 bases at J, with 10 bases between the two ends. CDR3 coding DNA: TGTGCCAGCAGAGGATTTCGGGAGCAGTACTTC. It yields the protein CASRGFREQYF.

The chain links TRBV7-2 to TRBJ2-7, with 7 positions matching TRBD1. CDR1 and CDR2 (germline): SGHTA, FQGNSA. The junction had 7 bases not matched to a gene; V was cut back by 4 bases and J by 4 bases. CDR3 size: 14 residues. The CDR3, as DNA: TGTGCCAGCAGCTCCCCCCGACAGGGTTACGAGCAGTACTTC. Encoded protein: CASSSPRQGYEQYF.

The CDR3 sequence: CASKAGDATNEKLFF. The CDR3 bases are TGTGCCAGCAAGGCAGGGGACGCAACTAATGAAAAACTGTTTTTT. The chain joins TRBV6-5 to TRBJ1-4; tentatively, D is TRBD1 (6 bases). The ends were cut back, 7 bases at V and 0 bases at J, with 12 bases in the middle. The CDR3 is 15 residues long. In germline, CDR1 is MNHEY, CDR2 SVGAGI.

The V and J genes are TRBV6-5 and TRBJ2-7, with 11 bases that match TRBD1. From germline, CDR1 is MNHEY and CDR2 SVGAGI. After removal of 6 bases from V and 4 bases from J, the junction contained 8 bases not matched to a gene. The CDR3 extends over 15 amino acids. The CDR3 region has the DNA TGTGCCAGCAGCCGCGGACAGGGGGCCGGGTACGAGCAGTACTTC. This translates into CASSRGQGAGYEQYF.